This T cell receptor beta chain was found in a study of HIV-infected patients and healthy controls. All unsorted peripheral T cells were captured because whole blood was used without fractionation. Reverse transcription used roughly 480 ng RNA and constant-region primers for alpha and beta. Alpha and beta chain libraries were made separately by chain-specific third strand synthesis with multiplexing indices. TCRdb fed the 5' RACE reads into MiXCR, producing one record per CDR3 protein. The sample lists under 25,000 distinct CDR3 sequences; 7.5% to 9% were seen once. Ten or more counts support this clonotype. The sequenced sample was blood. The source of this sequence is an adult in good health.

This CDR3 reads CASSQNPGQGAREQFF. CDR3 coding DNA: TGTGCCAGCAGCCAAAATCCGGGACAGGGGGCTCGGGAGCAGTTCTTC. This chain links TRBV3-1 with TRBJ2-1, with 12 bases that match TRBD1. V was pared by 2 bases and J by 10 bases, with 9 bases of the junction left unmatched. The germline CDR1 and CDR2 sequences are LGHDT and YNNKEL (reference sequence). The CDR3 totals 16 residues.